The 32 T cell receptor beta chains given below trace back to one sample, sequenced in a study of shared clonotypes between healthy human individuals. Using immunoSEQ multiplex PCR, the repertoire was profiled, and TCRdb retains in-frame clones only, with some absent. Found here are some 510,000 clones, roughly 78% of them singletons; the top ten hold 13%. Source material: PBMCs. These receptor sequences come from a woman in her thirties or forties in good health. Some clones in this sample may be carry-over from other donors' samples.

This clone turned up a few times. This rearrangement joins TRBV13 to TRBJ2-2; the D gene is possibly TRBD1 (8 bases). This CDR3 contains 16 residues. Trimming stripped 4 bases from V and 5 bases from J, with 17 bases between. Germline V gives CDR1 PRHDT, CDR2 FYEKMQ (reference sequence). DNA for the CDR3: TGTGCCAGCAGCTCTGGACAGGGACTAACTACCGGGGAGCTGTTTTTT. This codes for CASSSGQGLTTGELFF.

The V gene is TRBV7-6, the J gene TRBJ1-2; maybe TRBD1 (5 bases). This CDR3 region has 13 residues. Germline V gene data show CDR1 as SGHVS and CDR2 as FNYEAQ. Trimming left V 1 base short and J 8 bases short, with 11 bases between. As DNA, the CDR3 is TGTGCCAGCAGCTTAGGGCAGGGCACGGGCTACACCTTC. Translated, it gives CASSLGQGTGYTF.

This clone has only a few counts. The gene calls are TRBV10-1 and TRBJ1-1; the D is unclear. This CDR3 spans 17 amino acids. Between the trimmed V and J ends, which lost 3 bases and 3 bases, there was a span of 20 bases. The V gene's germline CDR1 is WNHNN and CDR2 SYGVQD (reference sequence). CDR3 nucleotide sequence: TGCGCCAGCAGTGAACACAGAGGTGGTGGCCGGGACACTGAAGCTTTCTTT. Its protein product is CASSEHRGGGRDTEAFF.

This sequence joins TRBV10-3 and TRBJ2-5; D possibly corresponds to TRBD2 (6 bases). The end of the DNA aligns better with TRBJ2-7, so the J call may be wrong. Per germline, CDR1 ENHRY and CDR2 SYGVKD. The CDR3 is made up of 16 amino acids. The CDR3 sequence: CAISDLTSLRPHEQYF. The CDR3 coding sequence is TGTGCCATCAGTGATCTCACTAGCCTACGCCCTCACGAGCAGTACTTC.

This clone was counted a few times. The chain carries TRBV7-8 and TRBJ2-1, with D possibly being TRBD2 (6 bases). Trimming took 7 bases from V and 7 from J, leaving 20 bases between them. The CDR3 runs to 15 residues. Germline V gene sequence: CDR1 SGHVS, CDR2 FQNEAQ. The chain's CDR3 is CASTPQRADGNEQFF. The CDR3 DNA is TGTGCCAGCACCCCCCAGCGGGCTGATGGTAATGAGCAGTTCTTC.

This clone showed up just once. J is TRBJ2-7 and V is TRBV18, with 12 bases identical to TRBD1. V dropped 3 bases and J dropped 6; count of bases not matched to a gene: 12. The CDR3 is 17 residues long. The germline gives CDR1 KGHSH, CDR2 LQKENI. CDR3 region: CASSPAPTGTGGSEQYF. The CDR3 DNA follows: TGTGCCAGCTCACCGGCCCCCACCGGGACAGGGGGCTCCGAGCAGTACTTC. The full variable domain, rest sourced from reference TRBV18 and TRBJ2-7, is NAGVMQNPRHLVRRRGQEARLRCSPMKGHSHVYWYRQLPEEGLKFMVYLQKENIIDESGMPKERFSAEFPKEGPSILRIQQVVRGDSAAYFCASSPAPTGTGGSEQYFGPGTRLTVT.

The chain has TRBV29-1 and TRBJ2-7, with 10 bases that match TRBD1. This CDR3 spans 12 amino acids. CDR1 and CDR2 (germline): SQVTM, ANQGSEA. V was clipped by 5 bases and J by 6 bases; unmatched bases: 4. CDR3 bases: TGCAGCGTTTGGGGACAGGGGACCGAGCAGTACTTC. Amino acid sequence: CSVWGQGTEQYF.

V is TRBV6-4 and J is TRBJ1-2, with TRBD1 matching 7 bases. Germline trimming cut 0 bases from V and 6 bases from J; bases unmatched to any gene: 7. The CDR3 is 15 residues long. Germline V gene lookup returns CDR1 MRHNA and CDR2 SNTAGT. The CDR3 protein is CASSDSAGQADGYTF. The CDR3 coding sequence is TGTGCCAGCAGTGACTCGGCTGGACAGGCGGATGGCTACACCTTC.

The chain is built from TRBV27 and TRBJ2-2; 13 bases align to TRBD2. This CDR3 is built from 15 residues. Germline lookup yields CDR1 MNHEY and CDR2 SMNVEV (reference sequence). With 6 bases clipped from V and 6 bases from J, the junction kept 4 bases outside the gene matches. Here the CDR3 reads CASSLTSGRSGELFF. The CDR3 DNA follows: TGTGCCAGCAGCCTGACTAGCGGGAGGTCCGGGGAGCTGTTTTTT.

DNA for the CDR3: TGTGCCAGTAGTATAACGACAGGCAATGAGCAGTTCTTC. Translating it yields CASSITTGNEQFF. V gene TRBV19 combines with J gene TRBJ2-1; D is perhaps TRBD1 (6 bases). Germline V CDR1 and CDR2: LNHDA, SQIVND (reference sequence). The CDR3 extends over 13 amino acids. The germline V and J ends were trimmed by 2 bases and 6 bases, with 8 bases remaining between them. Filled out from reference TRBV19 and TRBJ2-1, the complete variable domain reads DGGITQSPKYLFRKEGQNVTLSCEQNLNHDAMYWYRQDPGQGLRLIYYSQIVNDFQKGDIAEGYSVSREKKESFPLTVTSAQKNPTAFYLCASSITTGNEQFFGPGTRLTVL.

This clone was seen a few times. The rearrangement joins TRBV28 to TRBJ2-5; D is possibly TRBD2 (6 bases). Germline V lookup: CDR1 MDHEN, CDR2 SYDVKM. V was pared by 6 bases and J by 5 bases, with 13 bases between. The CDR3 is 13 residues long. This CDR3 reads CASRQLATETQYF. CDR3 nucleotides: TGTGCCAGCAGACAACTAGCAACGGAGACCCAGTACTTC.

The gene calls are TRBV11-2 and TRBJ2-1, with 11 bases matching TRBD1. The ends lost 4 bases at V and 11 bases at J; junction bases unmatched: 4. There are 13 residues in the CDR3. CDR1 is SGHAT and CDR2 is FQNNGV in the germline V gene. The CDR3 nucleotides are TGTGCCAGCAGCTGGGACAGGGGGGTTAAGCAGTTCTTC. Its translation is CASSWDRGVKQFF.

This chain uses TRBV6-1 with TRBJ2-1; D possibly corresponds to TRBD2 (6 bases). The V end lost 2 bases, the J end lost 4 bases, and 27 bases lay between the germline ends. Looked up from germline, CDR1 is MNHNS and CDR2 is SASEGT. This CDR3 region has 20 residues. The CDR3 region has the DNA TGTGCCAGCAGTGAATTGGAGGGTTTTAGGGGACCCGCTTTATACAATGAGCAGTTCTTC. Its protein product is CASSELEGFRGPALYNEQFF.

The V gene is TRBV30, the J gene TRBJ2-7; D call uncertain. Germline assignment: CDR1 GTSNPN and CDR2 SVGIG (reference sequence). Trimming took off 0 bases at V and 2 bases at J, with 11 bases between the two ends. The CDR3 is 14 amino acids. The CDR3 sequence: CAWSVRHLPYEQYF. Here the CDR3 DNA reads TGTGCCTGGAGTGTCCGACACTTACCCTACGAGCAGTACTTC.

The rearrangement links TRBV27 to TRBJ2-5; D ambiguous. The DNA end is more similar to TRBJ2-7, so the J call may be wrong. The V gene's germline CDR1 is MNHEY and CDR2 SMNVEV (reference sequence). There are 10 residues in the CDR3. CDR3 loop: CAVPSYEQYF. The CDR3 DNA sequence: TGTGCCGTTCCCTCTTACGAGCAGTACTTC.

This clone was counted only a few times. The chain couples TRBV5-5 to TRBJ2-7; D possibly matches TRBD1 or TRBD2 (5 bases each). The germline V and J ends were trimmed by 0 bases and 0 bases, with 10 bases remaining between them. Per the germline V gene, CDR1 is SGHKS and CDR2 is YYEKEE (reference sequence). This CDR3 region has 15 residues. The CDR3, as DNA: TGTGCCAGCAGCTTGGCGGGGCCCCTCTCCTACGAGCAGTACTTC. It codes for CASSLAGPLSYEQYF.

This rearrangement joins TRBV29-1 to TRBJ1-1; D perhaps matches TRBD1 (6 bases). The CDR3 totals 15 residues. Trimming cost V 6 bases and J 2 bases, with 19 bases left between them. Per the germline V gene, CDR1 is SQVTM and CDR2 is ANQGSEA. The CDR3 loop reads CSVDDTGGPNTEAFF. For the CDR3, the DNA is TGCAGCGTAGACGACACCGGGGGGCCTAACACTGAAGCTTTCTTT.

The chain recombines TRBV7-7 with TRBJ2-1, with TRBD1 as a possible D gene (7 bases). V was cut by 3 bases and J by 9 bases, with 18 bases left in between. CDR1 and CDR2 (germline): SSHAT, FNYEAQ (reference sequence). The CDR3 is 15 residues long. CDR3 in DNA: TGTGCCAGCAGCTTGGAGGGGGCCACAATTGGTGAGCAGTTCTTC. Protein product: CASSLEGATIGEQFF.

CDR3 DNA: TGCGCCAGCAGTCAATCGCCAGGGCTCAATCAGCCCCAGCATTTT. Protein sequence: CASSQSPGLNQPQHF. V usage is TRBV23-1 and J usage is TRBJ1-5; D perhaps matches TRBD1 (5 bases). TRBV23-1 is reported as an ORF; its role is uncertain. The CDR3 length is 15 residues. V shed 0 bases and J shed 3 bases, with 9 bases lying between them.

About this clone itself: Being one base from a much bigger clone, this may be a read error. Other DNA sequences in this specimen translate into the identical CDR3. The chain has TRBV2 and TRBJ2-3; 13 positions match TRBD2. CDR3 size: 15 residues. V lost 6 bases to trimming and J lost 1 base; unmatched junction nucleotides: 1. In germline, CDR1 is SNHLY, CDR2 FYNNEI. CDR3 protein: CASSGLAGGTDTQYF. The CDR3 nucleotides read TGTGCCAGCAGCGGACTAGCGGGAGGCACAGATACGCAGTATTTT. The full variable domain, with the rest looked up from reference TRBV2 and TRBJ2-3, is EPEVTQTPSHQVTQMGQEVILRCVPISNHLYFYWYRQILGQKVEFLVSFYNNEISEKSEIFDDQFSVERPDGSNFTLKIRSTKLEDSAMYFCASSGLAGGTDTQYFGPGTRLTVL.

This chain links TRBV6-1 with TRBJ1-2, with no clear D. Germline V gives CDR1 MNHNS, CDR2 SASEGT. The CDR3 has 14 amino acids. The V gene lost 2 bases and the J gene lost 5 bases, with 12 bases spanning the gap. For the CDR3, the DNA is TGTGCCAGCAGTGAATCTCACTTGGGTTATGGCTACACCTTC. It yields the protein CASSESHLGYGYTF.

This clone appeared a few times. The genes are TRBV19 and TRBJ1-5; D unresolved. Germline-derived CDR1 and CDR2 are LNHDA and SQIVND (reference sequence). The CDR3 loop spans 14 amino acids. The germline V and J ends were trimmed by 3 bases and 6 bases, with 12 bases remaining between them. The CDR3 sequence is CASSMGTRSQPQHF. CDR3 DNA sequence: TGTGCCAGTAGTATGGGAACGAGGAGTCAGCCCCAGCATTTT.

The chain uses TRBV5-4 and TRBJ2-1; D perhaps matches TRBD2 (5 bases). CDR1 is SGHNT and CDR2 is YYREEE in the germline V gene (reference sequence). The CDR3 is 14 residues long. V lost 4 bases and J lost 4, with 12 bases in between. Written as DNA, the CDR3 is TGTGCCAGCAGCACCCACTTAGCGTACAATGAGCAGTTCTTC. Its translation: CASSTHLAYNEQFF. Full variable domain (rest looked up from reference TRBV5-4 and TRBJ2-1): ETGVTQSPTHLIKTRGQQVTLRCSSQSGHNTVSWYQQALGQGPQFIFQYYREEENGRGNFPPRFSGLQFPNYSSELNVNALELDDSALYLCASSTHLAYNEQFFGPGTRLTVL.

The chain uses TRBV10-1 and TRBJ2-1; D may be TRBD2 (5 bases). V was clipped by 1 base and J by 7 bases, with 14 bases between them. The germline gives CDR1 WNHNN, CDR2 SYGVQD (reference sequence). The CDR3 is made up of 15 amino acids. In DNA, the CDR3 is TGCGCCAGCAGTGAGTTTAGCGCCCCCCCTAATGAGCAGTTCTTC. Amino acids: CASSEFSAPPNEQFF.

J is TRBJ2-3 and V is TRBV9, with 7 nucleotides matching TRBD2. Trimming took 5 bases from V and 2 from J; bases not matched to a gene: 11. This CDR3 is built from 16 residues. Germline values: CDR1 SGDLS, CDR2 YYNGEE. The CDR3 DNA reads as TGTGCCAGCAGTGGGCAGGCGGGAGAGGTCACAGATACGCAGTATTTT. Amino acid sequence: CASSGQAGEVTDTQYF. The full variable domain, in which reference TRBV9 and TRBJ2-3 provide the parts outside the CDR3, is DSGVTQTPKHLITATGQRVTLRCSPRSGDLSVYWYQQSLDQGLQFLIQYYNGEERAKGNILERFSAQQFPDLHSELNLSSLELGDSALYFCASSGQAGEVTDTQYFGPGTRLTVL.

The chain carries TRBV6-5 and TRBJ1-4; 10 positions match TRBD1. The V gene end was trimmed by 2 bases and the J gene end by 6 bases; junction bases not matched to a gene: 3. CDR1 MNHEY and CDR2 SVGAGI come from the germline V gene. The CDR3 extends over 15 amino acids. The CDR3 bases are TGTGCCAGCAGTTACCGGACAGGGGGGGATGAAAAACTGTTTTTT. This encodes CASSYRTGGDEKLFF.

This clone turned up a few times. This chain links TRBV6-5 with TRBJ1-1; the D is unclear. The CDR3 length is 14 residues. Deletions cut 2 bases from V and 3 bases from J, with 10 bases between. Germline V gene data show CDR1 as MNHEY and CDR2 as SVGAGI. Here the CDR3 DNA reads TGTGCCAGCAGTTACGAGTCTCGAGACACTGAAGCTTTCTTT. Its protein is CASSYESRDTEAFF.

This chain connects TRBV15 to TRBJ1-3, with a tentative D call TRBD1 (6 bases). V was cut by 6 bases and J by 0 bases, with 18 bases left in between. CDR3 length: 17 amino acids. CDR1 is LNHNV, CDR2 YYDKDF, per germline (reference sequence). The CDR3 bases are TGTGCCACCAGAGCATCGGACAGCCAGAGCTCTGGAAACACCATATATTTT. It encodes CATRASDSQSSGNTIYF. Drawing the rest from reference TRBV15 and TRBJ1-3, the complete variable domain is DAMVIQNPRYQVTQFGKPVTLSCSQTLNHNVMYWYQQKSSQAPKLLFHYYDKDFNNEADTPDNFQSRRPNTSFCFLDIRSPGLGDTAMYLCATRASDSQSSGNTIYFGEGSWLTVV.

The CDR3 region has the DNA TGTGCCTGGAGCCCCGGCGGGACCTACGAGCAGTACTTC. Amino acid sequence: CAWSPGGTYEQYF. This chain connects TRBV30 to TRBJ2-7, with D possibly TRBD2 on 6 matching bases. The V gene's germline CDR1 is GTSNPN and CDR2 SVGIG (reference sequence). Trimming left V 3 bases short and J 2 bases short, with 11 bases between. The CDR3 is 13 amino acids.

The gene calls are TRBV7-9 and TRBJ1-2, with a tentative D call TRBD1 (6 bases). CDR3 length: 17 residues. Trimming took off 1 base at V and 6 bases at J, with 21 bases between the two ends. The V gene's germline CDR1 is SEHNR and CDR2 FQNEAQ (reference sequence). The CDR3 DNA reads TGTGCCAGCAGCTTAGTTTGGACAGAACGCAATGAGCATGGCTACACCTTC. This sequence encodes CASSLVWTERNEHGYTF. Using reference TRBV7-9 and TRBJ1-2 for the parts outside the CDR3, the full variable domain is DTGVSQNPRHKITKRGQNVTFRCDPISEHNRLYWYRQTLGQGPEFLTYFQNEAQLEKSRLLSDRFSAERPKGSFSTLEIQRTEQGDSAMYLCASSLVWTERNEHGYTFGSGTRLTVV.

This clone was found a few times. The chain couples TRBV7-2 to TRBJ2-3; 9 bases agree with TRBD2. Germline loops: CDR1 SGHTA, CDR2 FQGNSA. The length of the CDR3 is 15 residues. Trimming took 7 bases from V and 0 from J; bases not matched to a gene: 5. CDR3 nucleotide sequence: TGTGCCAGCACTGCTAGCGGGGATAGCACAGATACGCAGTATTTT. As protein: CASTASGDSTDTQYF.

The genes are TRBV11-3 and TRBJ2-1; D ambiguous. V dropped 1 base and J dropped 9 bases, with 10 bases sitting between them. The CDR3 covers 13 residues. CDR1 is SGHNT, CDR2 YENEEA, per germline. The CDR3, as DNA: TGTGCCAGCAGCTTAGCCAGTGCATCTGAGCAGTTCTTC. Translation: CASSLASASEQFF.